This T cell receptor (beta chain) was identified in a study of T cells in localized non-small cell lung cancer. Study-level findings and limits: Longer survival (overall) was linked to higher T cell density in blood. Adjacent lung exhibited a median of about 50 among the 100 most abundant tumor clones. Heterogeneity remains possible because sequencing was limited to only one tumor region. Adjacent uninvolved lung tissue had the highest T cell clonality, exceeding tumor.

Sequenced by immunoSEQ multiplex PCR; TCRdb stores in-frame clones only, minus some. The sample gives under 35,000 clones, less than 95% of which show up once; roughly 27% is in the top ten. Germline loops: CDR1 SGHNT, CDR2 YENEEA. Trimming shortened V by 3 bases and J by 5 bases, and 10 bases separated the two germline ends. This CDR3 spans 13 amino acids. Worth noting for this clone: The antigen is unknown.

This specimen was peripheral blood, taken before any cancer treatment. The TCR originated in a female donor over 55 with stage I lung adenocarcinoma. V is TRBV11-3 and J is TRBJ2-5; D ambiguous. DNA for the CDR3: TGTGCCAGCAGCTTCTCGAACGGCGAGACCCAGTACTTC. Translating gives CASSFSNGETQYF.